The clone carrying this T cell receptor (beta chain) occurred a few times. Its antigen is still unknown. The data originate from a study of cytomegalovirus exposure and HLA in healthy donors. Study details: Previous work identified 120 million or so unique TCR beta sequences from about 179 million T cells. Study results and limitations: The authors later found HLA-associated TCR beta chains more clonally expanded than equally common others. Among CMV-associated TCR beta chains, most appeared HLA-restricted in a later analysis. Per a prior analysis, the majority of TCR beta V segments were productive roughly 90% or roughly 30% of the time.

The PCR ran on 60 Vbeta and 13 Jbeta primers. Assay: immunoSEQ multiplex PCR; the TCRdb copy retains only in-frame clones and omits some. Altogether roughly 130,000 clones are present, under 90% being singletons, with the ten largest covering about 0.76%. Losses at the gene ends were 1 base for V and 4 bases for J; bases not matched to a gene: 4. In germline, CDR1 is SGDLS, CDR2 YYNGEE. This CDR3 is built from 15 residues. Material for sequencing was PBMCs. The origin of this receptor is a man between 18 and 29 years old in good health and CMV-seronegative. The chain joins TRBV9 to TRBJ2-2; 7 nucleotides match TRBD1. For the CDR3, the DNA is TGTGCCAGCAGCGTAAAGGGGGCCAGCACCGGGGAGCTGTTTTTT. This gives the protein CASSVKGASTGELFF.